Sequencing of this T cell receptor (beta chain) was carried out in a study of CD8 T cells in ankylosing spondylitis. Study-wide results and limits: Among TCR beta sequences, a motif of roughly 8 highly homologous variants appeared characteristic of ankylosing spondylitis blood.

With V trimmed by 1 base and J by 2 bases, 7 bases remained unmatched. From germline, CDR1 is SGHRS and CDR2 YFSETQ. This CDR3 comprises 16 residues. Details on this clonotype: Its antigen is still unknown.

TCRdb reanalysed the 5' RACE reads using MiXCR and keeps one entry per CDR3 protein. The table includes some 450,000 distinct CDR3 sequences, approximately 17% detected once. The TCR comes from a male donor with ankylosing spondylitis. V gene TRBV5-1 combines with J gene TRBJ1-1; 8 nucleotides align to TRBD1. The sample was blood, either unsorted or a sorted T cell fraction (not recorded which). This chain's CDR3 is CASSLSQGQGNTEAFF. In DNA, the CDR3 is TGCGCCAGCAGCTTGTCACAAGGACAGGGTAACACTGAAGCTTTCTTT. Full variable domain (missing parts from reference TRBV5-1 and TRBJ1-1): KAGVTQTPRYLIKTRGQQVTLSCSPISGHRSVSWYQQTPGQGLQFLFEYFSETQRNKGNFPGRFSGRQFSNSRSEMNVSTLELGDSALYLCASSLSQGQGNTEAFFGQGTRLTVV.